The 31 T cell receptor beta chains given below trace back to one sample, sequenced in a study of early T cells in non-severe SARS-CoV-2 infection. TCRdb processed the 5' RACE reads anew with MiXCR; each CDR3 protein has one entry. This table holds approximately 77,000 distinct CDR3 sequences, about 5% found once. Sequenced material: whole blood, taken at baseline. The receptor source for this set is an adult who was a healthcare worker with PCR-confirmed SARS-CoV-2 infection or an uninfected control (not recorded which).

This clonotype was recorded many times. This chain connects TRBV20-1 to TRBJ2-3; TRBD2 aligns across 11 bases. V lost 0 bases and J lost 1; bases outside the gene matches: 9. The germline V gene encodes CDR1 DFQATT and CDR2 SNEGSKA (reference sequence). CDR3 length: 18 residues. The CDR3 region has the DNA TGCAGTGCTAGAGATCGTGGACTAGCGGGCTTCCGCACAGATACGCAGTATTTT. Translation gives CSARDRGLAGFRTDTQYF.

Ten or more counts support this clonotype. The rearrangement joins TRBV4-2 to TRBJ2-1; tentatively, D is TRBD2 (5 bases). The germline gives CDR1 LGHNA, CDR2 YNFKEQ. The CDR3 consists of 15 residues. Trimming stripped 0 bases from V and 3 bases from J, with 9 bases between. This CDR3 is CASSQDSSRYNEQFF. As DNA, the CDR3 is TGTGCCAGCAGCCAAGATTCTAGCCGCTACAATGAGCAGTTCTTC.

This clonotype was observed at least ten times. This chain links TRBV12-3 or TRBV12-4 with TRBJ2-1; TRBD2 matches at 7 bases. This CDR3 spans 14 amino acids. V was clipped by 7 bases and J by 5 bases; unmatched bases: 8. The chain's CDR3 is CASTPAGINNEQFF. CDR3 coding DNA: TGTGCCAGCACCCCAGCGGGAATCAACAATGAGCAGTTCTTC.

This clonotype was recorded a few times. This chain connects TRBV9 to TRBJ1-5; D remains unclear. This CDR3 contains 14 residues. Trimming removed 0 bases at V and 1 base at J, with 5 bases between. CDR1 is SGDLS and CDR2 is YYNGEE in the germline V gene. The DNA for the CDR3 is TGTGCCAGCAGCGTAGGGGCCAGCAATCAGCCCCAGCATTTT. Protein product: CASSVGASNQPQHF.

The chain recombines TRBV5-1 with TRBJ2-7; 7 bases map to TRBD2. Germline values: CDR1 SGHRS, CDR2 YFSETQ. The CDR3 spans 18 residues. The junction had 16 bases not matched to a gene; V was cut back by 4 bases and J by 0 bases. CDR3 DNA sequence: TGCGCCAGCAGCCTGGGTGCTAGCGGAACACTGAGCTCCTACGAGCAGTACTTC. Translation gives CASSLGASGTLSSYEQYF.

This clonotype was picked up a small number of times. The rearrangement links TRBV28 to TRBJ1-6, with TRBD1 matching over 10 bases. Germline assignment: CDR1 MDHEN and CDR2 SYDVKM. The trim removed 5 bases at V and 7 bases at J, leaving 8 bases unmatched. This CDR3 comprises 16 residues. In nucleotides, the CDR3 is TGTGCCAGCAGTATAGGGACAGGGGTCGGAAATTCACCCCTCCACTTT. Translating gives CASSIGTGVGNSPLHF.

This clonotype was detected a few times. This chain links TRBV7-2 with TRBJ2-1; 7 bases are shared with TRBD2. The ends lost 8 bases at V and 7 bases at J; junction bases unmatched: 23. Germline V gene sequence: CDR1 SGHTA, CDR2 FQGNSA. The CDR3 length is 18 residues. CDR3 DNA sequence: TGTGCCAGCTCTAGGGCCGGGGCGAGCGGGGCGCAGGGAAATGAGCAGTTCTTC. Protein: CASSRAGASGAQGNEQFF.

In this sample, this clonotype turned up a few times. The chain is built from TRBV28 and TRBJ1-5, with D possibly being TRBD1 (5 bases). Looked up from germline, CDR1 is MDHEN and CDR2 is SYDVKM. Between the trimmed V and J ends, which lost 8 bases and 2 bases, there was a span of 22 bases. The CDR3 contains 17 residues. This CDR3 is CASRTRGRSGGNQPQHF. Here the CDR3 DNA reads TGTGCCAGCCGCACTAGGGGTCGCAGCGGGGGCAATCAGCCCCAGCATTTT.

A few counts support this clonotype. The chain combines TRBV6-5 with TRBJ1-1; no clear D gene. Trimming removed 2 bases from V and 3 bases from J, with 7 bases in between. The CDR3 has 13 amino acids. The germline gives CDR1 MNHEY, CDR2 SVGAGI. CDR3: CASSYRVDTEAFF. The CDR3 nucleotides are TGTGCCAGCAGTTACAGGGTGGACACTGAAGCTTTCTTT.

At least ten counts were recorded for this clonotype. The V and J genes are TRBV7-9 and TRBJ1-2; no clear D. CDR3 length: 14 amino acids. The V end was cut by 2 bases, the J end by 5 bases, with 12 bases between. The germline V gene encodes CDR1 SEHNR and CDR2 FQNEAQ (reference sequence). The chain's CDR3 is CASSLIREAYGYTF. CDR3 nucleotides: TGTGCCAGCAGCTTAATTAGGGAGGCTTATGGCTACACCTTC.

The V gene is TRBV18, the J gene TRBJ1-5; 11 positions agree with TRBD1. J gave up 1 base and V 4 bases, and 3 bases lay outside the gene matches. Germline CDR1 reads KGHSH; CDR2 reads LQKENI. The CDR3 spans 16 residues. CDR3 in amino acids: CASSLGTGGSNQPQHF. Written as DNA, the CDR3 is TGTGCCAGCTCACTCGGGACAGGGGGGAGCAATCAGCCCCAGCATTTT.

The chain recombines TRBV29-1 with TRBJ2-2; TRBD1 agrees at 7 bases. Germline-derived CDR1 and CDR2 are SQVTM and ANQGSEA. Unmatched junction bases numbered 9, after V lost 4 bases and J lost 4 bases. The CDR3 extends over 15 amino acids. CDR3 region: CSVGRTGAPTGELFF. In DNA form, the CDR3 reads TGCAGCGTTGGTCGTACAGGGGCCCCCACCGGGGAGCTGTTTTTT.

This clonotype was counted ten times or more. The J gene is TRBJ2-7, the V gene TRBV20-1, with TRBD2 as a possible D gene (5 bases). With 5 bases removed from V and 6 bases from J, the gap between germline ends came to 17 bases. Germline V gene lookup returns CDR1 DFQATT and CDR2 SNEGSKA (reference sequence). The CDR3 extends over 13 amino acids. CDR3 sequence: CSAATAALGEQYF. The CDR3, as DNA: TGCAGTGCTGCTACAGCGGCTTTGGGCGAGCAGTACTTC.

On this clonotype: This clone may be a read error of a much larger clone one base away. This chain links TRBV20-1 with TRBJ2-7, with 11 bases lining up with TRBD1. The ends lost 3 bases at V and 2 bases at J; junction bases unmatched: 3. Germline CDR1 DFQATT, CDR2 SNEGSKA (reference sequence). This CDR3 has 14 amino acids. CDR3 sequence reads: CSASRDRGAYEQYF. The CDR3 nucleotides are TGCAGTGCTAGCCGGGACAGGGGGGCCTACGAGCAGTACTTC.

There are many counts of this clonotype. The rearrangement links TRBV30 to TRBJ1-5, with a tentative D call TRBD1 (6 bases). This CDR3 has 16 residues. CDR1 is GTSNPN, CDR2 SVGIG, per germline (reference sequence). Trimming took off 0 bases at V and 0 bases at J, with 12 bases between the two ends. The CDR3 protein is CAWSVLGGGSNQPQHF. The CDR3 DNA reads TGTGCCTGGAGTGTACTTGGAGGGGGTAGCAATCAGCCCCAGCATTTT.

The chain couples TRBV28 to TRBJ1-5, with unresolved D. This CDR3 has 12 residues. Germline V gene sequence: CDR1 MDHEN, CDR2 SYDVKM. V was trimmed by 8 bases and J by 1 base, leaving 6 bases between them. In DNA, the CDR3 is TGTGCCAGCGGAGGGAGCAATCAGCCCCAGCATTTT. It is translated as CASGGSNQPQHF.

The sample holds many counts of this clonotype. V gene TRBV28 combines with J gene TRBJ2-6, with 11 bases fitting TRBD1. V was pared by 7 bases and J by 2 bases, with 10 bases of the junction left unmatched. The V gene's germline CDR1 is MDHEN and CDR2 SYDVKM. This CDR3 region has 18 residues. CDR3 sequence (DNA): TGTGCCAGCAACACGGTAGGACAGGGGGCGCCTGGGGCCAACGTCCTGACTTTC. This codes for CASNTVGQGAPGANVLTF.

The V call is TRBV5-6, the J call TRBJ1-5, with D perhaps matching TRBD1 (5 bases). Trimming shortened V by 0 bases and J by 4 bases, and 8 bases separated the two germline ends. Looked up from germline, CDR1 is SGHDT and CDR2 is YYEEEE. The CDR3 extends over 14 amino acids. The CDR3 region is CASSLGGGNQPQHF. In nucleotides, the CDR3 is TGTGCCAGCAGCTTGGGGGGCGGTAATCAGCCCCAGCATTTT.

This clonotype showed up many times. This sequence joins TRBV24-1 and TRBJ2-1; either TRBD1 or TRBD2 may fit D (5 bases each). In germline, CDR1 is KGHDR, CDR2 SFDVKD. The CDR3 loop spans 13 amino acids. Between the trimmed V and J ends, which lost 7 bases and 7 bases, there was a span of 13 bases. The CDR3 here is CATRESEGNEQFF. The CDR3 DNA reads TGTGCCACCAGGGAGTCAGAGGGGAATGAGCAGTTCTTC.

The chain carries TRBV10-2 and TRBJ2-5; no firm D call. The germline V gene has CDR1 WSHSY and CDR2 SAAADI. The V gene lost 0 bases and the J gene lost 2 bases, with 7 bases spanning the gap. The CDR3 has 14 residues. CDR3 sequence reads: CASSESIGQETQYF. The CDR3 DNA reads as TGCGCCAGCAGTGAGTCAATAGGGCAAGAGACCCAGTACTTC.

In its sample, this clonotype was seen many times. CDR3 DNA sequence: TGTGCCAGCAGCCAAGGACTAGCCCAAGACAATGAGCAGTTCTTC. Its protein product is CASSQGLAQDNEQFF. V usage is TRBV4-2 and J usage is TRBJ2-1, with 7 bases aligning to TRBD2. This CDR3 is 15 amino acids long. The trim removed 1 base at V and 5 bases at J, leaving 5 bases unmatched. The germline V gene encodes CDR1 LGHNA and CDR2 YNFKEQ.

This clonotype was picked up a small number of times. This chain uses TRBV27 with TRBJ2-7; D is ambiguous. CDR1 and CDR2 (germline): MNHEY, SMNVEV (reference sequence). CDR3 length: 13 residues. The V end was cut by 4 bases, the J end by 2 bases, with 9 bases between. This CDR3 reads CASSWVGAYEQYF. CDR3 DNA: TGTGCCAGCAGTTGGGTCGGAGCCTACGAGCAGTACTTC.

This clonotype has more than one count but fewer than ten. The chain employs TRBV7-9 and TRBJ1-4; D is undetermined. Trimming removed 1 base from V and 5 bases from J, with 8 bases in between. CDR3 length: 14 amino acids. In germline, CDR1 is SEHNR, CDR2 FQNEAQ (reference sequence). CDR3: CASSLDFGNEKLFF. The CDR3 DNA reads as TGTGCCAGCAGCTTAGATTTTGGCAATGAAAAACTGTTTTTT.

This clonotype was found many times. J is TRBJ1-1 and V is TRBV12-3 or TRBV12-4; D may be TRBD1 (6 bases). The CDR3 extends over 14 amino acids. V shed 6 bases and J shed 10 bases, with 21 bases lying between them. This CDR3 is CASSSSGTRFVAFF. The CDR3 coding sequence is TGTGCCAGCAGCTCCTCGGGGACAAGGTTTGTAGCTTTCTTT.

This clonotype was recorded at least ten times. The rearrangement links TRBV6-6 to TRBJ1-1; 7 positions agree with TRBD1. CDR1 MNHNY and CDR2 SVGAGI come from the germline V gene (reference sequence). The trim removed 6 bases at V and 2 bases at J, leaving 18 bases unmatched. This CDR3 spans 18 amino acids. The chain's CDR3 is CASSTQGGSGAANTEAFF. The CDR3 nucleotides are TGTGCCAGCAGCACCCAGGGGGGGTCAGGGGCCGCAAACACTGAAGCTTTCTTT.

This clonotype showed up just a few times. The CDR3 protein is CATSDPTRQGGTEAFF. CDR3 bases: TGTGCCACCAGTGACCCGACCCGACAGGGGGGCACTGAAGCTTTCTTT. V is TRBV24-1 and J is TRBJ1-1; 9 bases map to TRBD1. V lost 4 bases and J lost 4; bases outside the gene matches: 9. Looked up from germline, CDR1 is KGHDR and CDR2 is SFDVKD. This CDR3 comprises 16 residues.

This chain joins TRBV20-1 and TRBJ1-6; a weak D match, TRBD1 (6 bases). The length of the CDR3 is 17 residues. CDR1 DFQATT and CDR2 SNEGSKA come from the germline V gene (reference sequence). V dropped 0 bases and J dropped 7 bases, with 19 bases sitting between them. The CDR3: CSARDTMGRGGNSPLHF. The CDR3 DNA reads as TGCAGTGCTAGAGATACTATGGGCAGGGGAGGGAATTCACCCCTCCACTTT.

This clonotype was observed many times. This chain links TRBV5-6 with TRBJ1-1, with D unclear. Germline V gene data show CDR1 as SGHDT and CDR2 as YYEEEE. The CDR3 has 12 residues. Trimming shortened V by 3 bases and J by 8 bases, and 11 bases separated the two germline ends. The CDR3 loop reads CASSSDILEAFF. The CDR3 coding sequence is TGTGCCAGCAGCTCTGATATCCTGGAAGCTTTCTTT.

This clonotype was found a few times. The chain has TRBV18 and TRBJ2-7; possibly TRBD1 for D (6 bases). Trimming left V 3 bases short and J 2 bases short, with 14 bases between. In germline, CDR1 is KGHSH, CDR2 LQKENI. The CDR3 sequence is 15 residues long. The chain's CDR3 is CASSPGQTLTYEQYF. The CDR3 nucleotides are TGTGCCAGCTCACCCGGACAGACTCTCACCTACGAGCAGTACTTC.

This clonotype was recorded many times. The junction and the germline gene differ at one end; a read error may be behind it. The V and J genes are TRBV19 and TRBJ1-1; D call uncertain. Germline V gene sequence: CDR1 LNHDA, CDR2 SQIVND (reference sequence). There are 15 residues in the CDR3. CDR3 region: CASSIDRTYSPDAFF. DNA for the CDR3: TGTGCCAGTAGTATAGACCGCACCTACAGCCCTGACGCTTTCTTT. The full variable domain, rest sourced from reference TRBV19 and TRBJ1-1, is DGGITQSPKYLFRKEGQNVTLSCEQNLNHDAMYWYRQDPGQGLRLIYYSQIVNDFQKGDIAEGYSVSREKKESFPLTVTSAQKNPTAFYLCASSIDRTYSPDAFFGQGTRLTVV.

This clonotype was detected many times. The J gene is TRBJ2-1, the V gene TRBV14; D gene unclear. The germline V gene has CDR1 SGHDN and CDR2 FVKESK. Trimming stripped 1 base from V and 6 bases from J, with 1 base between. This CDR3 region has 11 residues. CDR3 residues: CASSQVNEQFF. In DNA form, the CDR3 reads TGTGCCAGCAGCCAAGTCAATGAGCAGTTCTTC. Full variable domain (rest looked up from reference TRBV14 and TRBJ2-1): EAGVTQFPSHSVIEKGQTVTLRCDPISGHDNLYWYRRVMGKEIKFLLHFVKESKQDESGMPNNRFLAERTGGTYSTLKVQPAELEDSGVYFCASSQVNEQFFGPGTRLTVL.